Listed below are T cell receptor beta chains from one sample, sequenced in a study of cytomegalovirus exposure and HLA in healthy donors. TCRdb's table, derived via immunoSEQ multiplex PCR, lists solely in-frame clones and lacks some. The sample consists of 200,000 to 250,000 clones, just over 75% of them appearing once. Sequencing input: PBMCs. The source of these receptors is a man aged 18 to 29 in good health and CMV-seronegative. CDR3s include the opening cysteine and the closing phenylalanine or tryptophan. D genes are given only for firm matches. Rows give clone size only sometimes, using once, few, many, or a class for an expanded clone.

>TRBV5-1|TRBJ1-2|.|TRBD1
TGCGCCAGCAGCCCAACTGGACAGGGGGCAAGGGGCTACACCTTC
CASSPTGQGARGYTF
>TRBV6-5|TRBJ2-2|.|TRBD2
TGTGCCAGCAGTTACCCGCGGGGGGAAGGGACCGGGGAGCTGTTTTTT
CASSYPRGEGTGELFF
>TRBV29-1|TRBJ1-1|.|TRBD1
TGCAGCGTTTCGACAGGGAGGAGCGCTGAAGCTTTCTTT
CSVSTGRSAEAFF
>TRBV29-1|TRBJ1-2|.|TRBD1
TGCAGCGTTTCTTGGGACAGTGTCAACTATGGCTACACCTTC
CSVSWDSVNYGYTF
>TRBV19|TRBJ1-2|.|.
TGTGCCAGTAGGACCCTACAGGGTAACTATGGCTACACCTTC
CASRTLQGNYGYTF
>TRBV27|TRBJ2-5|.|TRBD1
TGTGCCAGCAGTTACGCCACACCGGGACAGGGGTACCAAGAGACCCAGTACTTC
CASSYATPGQGYQETQYF
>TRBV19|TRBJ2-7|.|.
TGTGCCAGTAGTCCCCCTAATACAGGGTTCTACTCCTACGAGCAGTACTTC
CASSPPNTGFYSYEQYF
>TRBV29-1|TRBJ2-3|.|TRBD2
TGCAGCGTTGAGGTTCATGGGGCTAGCGGGAGGGCCCTAGATACGCAGTATTTT
CSVEVHGASGRALDTQYF
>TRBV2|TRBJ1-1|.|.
TGTGCCAGCACCAGGAACACTGAAGCTTTCTTT
CASTRNTEAFF
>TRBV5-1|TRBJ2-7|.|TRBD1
TGCGCCAGCAGCTTGGGGTGGACAGGGGCTTACGAGCAGTACTTC
CASSLGWTGAYEQYF
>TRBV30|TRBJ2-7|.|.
TGTGCCTGGAGTGTATCCGGGGTTCGGTACGAGCAGTACTTC
CAWSVSGVRYEQYF
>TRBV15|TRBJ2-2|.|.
TGTGCCACCAGCAGAGATTCCGCCAGGTCCGGGGAGCTGTTTTTT
CATSRDSARSGELFF
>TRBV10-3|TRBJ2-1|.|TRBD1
TGTGCCATCGGAATGGGACAGGGGCCCATGGAGCAGTTCTTC
CAIGMGQGPMEQFF
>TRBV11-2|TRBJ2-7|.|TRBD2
TGTGCCAGCAGCGCTTACCCCGAGACTAGCGGGAGAGTCTACGAGCAGTACTTC
CASSAYPETSGRVYEQYF
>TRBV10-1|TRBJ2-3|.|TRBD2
TGCGCCAGCAGTGAGTCTGCGGGAGGGCTGGCAGATACGCAGTATTTT
CASSESAGGLADTQYF
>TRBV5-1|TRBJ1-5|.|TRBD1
TGCGCCAGCAGCTTGGATCAGGGGGCGCGGCAGCCCCAGCATTTT
CASSLDQGARQPQHF
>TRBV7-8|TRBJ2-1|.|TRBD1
TGTGCCAGCAGCTGGAGCGGACAGGGGCCCAATGAGCAGTTCTTC
CASSWSGQGPNEQFF
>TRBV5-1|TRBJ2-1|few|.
TGCGCCAGCAGCTACGCAGGGCCCCCAGGGAATGAGCAGTTCTTC
CASSYAGPPGNEQFF
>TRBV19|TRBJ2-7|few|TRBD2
TGTGCCAGTAGTACCAGGACTAGCGGCTTCTCCTACGAGCAGTACTTC
CASSTRTSGFSYEQYF
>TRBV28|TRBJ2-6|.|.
TGTGCCAGCAGTTCCCCCGCTTTCGGACAGTCTGGGGCCAACGTCCTGACTTTC
CASSSPAFGQSGANVLTF
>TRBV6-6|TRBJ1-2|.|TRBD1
TGTGCCAGCAGCCAAGGACAGGGTGCCAACTATGGCTACACCTTC
CASSQGQGANYGYTF
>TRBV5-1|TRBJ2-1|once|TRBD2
TGCGCCAGCAGCTATATAGCGGGGAGCTCCTACAATGAGCAGTTCTTC
CASSYIAGSSYNEQFF
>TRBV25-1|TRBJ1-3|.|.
TGTGCCAGCAGTGATGTTAAGGACAGCTCTGGAAACACCATATATTTT
CASSDVKDSSGNTIYF
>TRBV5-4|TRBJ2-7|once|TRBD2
TGTGCCAGCAGCAATGGTGGATACGGGGAGGGCGAGCAGTACTTC
CASSNGGYGEGEQYF
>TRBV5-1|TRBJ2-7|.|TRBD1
TGCGCCAGCAGCACCGGACAGGGGGCCTACGAGCAGTACTTC
CASSTGQGAYEQYF
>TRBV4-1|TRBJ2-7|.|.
TGCGCCAGCAGCCAAGAGTCAAGGAGCTCCTACGAGCAGTACTTC
CASSQESRSSYEQYF